A single TCR beta chain is shown here with its context. The antigen remains unidentified. Profiling relied on immunoSEQ multiplex PCR, and the TCRdb table lists in-frame clones only, not all of them. Seen here are roughly 23,000 clones, over 75% observed once, and the top ten hold around 0.63%. The data stem from a study of CD4 T cell repertoires in COVID-19. Whole-study findings and limits: Two or all three memory subsets shared several highly expanded SARS-CoV-2-reactive clonotypes. SARS-CoV and/or HKU1 spike cultures shared between 7 and 25% of SARS-CoV-2 clonotypes.

This CDR3 comprises 12 residues. V dropped 0 bases and J dropped 7 bases, with 6 bases sitting between them. Germline CDR1 and CDR2: SGHAT and FQNNGV. These memory T cells were uncultured and sequenced directly after ex vivo isolation. The chain recombines TRBV11-2 with TRBJ1-1; D unresolved. This sample comprised central memory CD4+ T cells from blood, obtained before the COVID-19 pandemic. The TCR was taken from a human donor who had COVID-19. The CDR3: CASSLDAGEAFF. DNA of the CDR3: TGTGCCAGCAGCTTAGATGCGGGTGAAGCTTTCTTT.